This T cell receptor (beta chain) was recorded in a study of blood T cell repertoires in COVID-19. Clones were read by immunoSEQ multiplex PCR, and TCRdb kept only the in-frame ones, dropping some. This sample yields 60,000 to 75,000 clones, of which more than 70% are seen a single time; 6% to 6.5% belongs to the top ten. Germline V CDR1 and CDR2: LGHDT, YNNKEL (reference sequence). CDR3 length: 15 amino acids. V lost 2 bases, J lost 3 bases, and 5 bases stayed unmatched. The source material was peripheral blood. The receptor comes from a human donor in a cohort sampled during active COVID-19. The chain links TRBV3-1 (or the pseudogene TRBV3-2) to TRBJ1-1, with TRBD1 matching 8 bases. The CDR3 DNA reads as TGTGCCAGCAGCCAAACTTCGACAGGGGACACTGAAGCTTTCTTT. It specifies CASSQTSTGDTEAFF.